These T cell receptor beta chains were read from a single sample in a study of blood T cells in healthy people across ages. MiXCR, run by TCRdb on the 5' RACE reads, gives a single entry per CDR3 protein. The data hold roughly 1,700,000 distinct CDR3 sequences, with roughly 27% observed a single time. Material: blood. The receptors stem from a woman aged 25-40 years in good health. The CDR3 runs from the conserved cysteine through the conserved F or W. The order of the fields is D gene, V gene, J gene, clone size, CDR3 DNA, CDR3 protein. The D gene is left open where the match is weak. Clone sizes are given selectively: once, few, many, or a class where the clone is expanded.

TRBD2	TRBV7-2	TRBJ2-3	few	TGTGCCAGCAGGACTAGCGGGGGCGTCACAGATACGCAGTATTTT	CASRTSGGVTDTQYF
TRBD2	TRBV12-3/TRBV12-4	TRBJ2-3	many	TGTGCCAGCAGTAATATAGCGGGACCCACAGATACGCAGTATTTT	CASSNIAGPTDTQYF
NA	TRBV7-9	TRBJ2-5	NA	TGTGCCAGCAGCCTGAGCCGAGGCAGGGGTTTTCAGGAGACCCAGTACTTC	CASSLSRGRGFQETQYF
NA	TRBV13	TRBJ2-1	once	TGTGCCAGCAGCTTAGGAGCCGGCAGTGAGCAGTTCTTC	CASSLGAGSEQFF
TRBD1	TRBV6-1	TRBJ1-2	few	TGTGCCAGCAGGGGAGGGGACAGGATCTATGGCTACACCTTC	CASRGGDRIYGYTF
NA	TRBV4-1	TRBJ1-2	few	TGCGCCAGCAGCCCAGAAGCCTTGGAACGCGGCTACACCTTC	CASSPEALERGYTF
NA	TRBV5-1	TRBJ1-1	NA	TGCGCCAGCAGCTTGGAAGATGGGGGGTCGAACACTGAAGCTTTCTTT	CASSLEDGGSNTEAFF
NA	TRBV28	TRBJ2-5	NA	TGTGCCAGCAGTTTATGGGGGGAAGGCGACAATGAGCAGTACTTC	CASSLWGEGDNEQYF
NA	TRBV20-1	TRBJ2-7	many	TGCAGTGCTAGAGTAGGGACTCGGAGCTCCTACGAGCAGTACTTC	CSARVGTRSSYEQYF
TRBD1	TRBV20-1	TRBJ1-1	few	TGCAGTGTTAAAAAAGGGACAGGGCGAGGTTCCACTGAAGCTTTCTTT	CSVKKGTGRGSTEAFF
TRBD1	TRBV7-2	TRBJ2-7	NA	TGTGCCAGCAGCCAGAGGCCGGGACAGGGGGCAGAGCAGTACTTC	CASSQRPGQGAEQYF
NA	TRBV10-3	TRBJ1-2	few	TGTGCCATCAGCCTAGGGACATTTAACCATGGCTACACCTTC	CAISLGTFNHGYTF
TRBD2	TRBV7-6	TRBJ2-7	few	TGTGCCAGCAGCTTAGGAACTGGCGGGGGCTCCTACGAGCAGTACTTC	CASSLGTGGGSYEQYF
NA	TRBV12-3/TRBV12-4	TRBJ1-2	NA	TGTGCCAGCAGTTTGGGGGGTGGGTTTCTACAGGGCTGGCGCGGCTACACCTTC	CASSLGGGFLQGWRGYTF
TRBD1	TRBV20-1	TRBJ1-5	few	TGCAGTGCCGGGGGGACAGGGGGATATCAGCCCCAGCATTTT	CSAGGTGGYQPQHF
TRBD2	TRBV7-6	TRBJ2-5	NA	TGTGCCGGCAGCTTACGACTAGCGGGACGAGAGACCCAGTACTTC	CAGSLRLAGRETQYF
NA	TRBV18	TRBJ2-3	NA	TGTGCCAGCTCACCGGAGTCTTTGGACCTCCGGTATTTT	CASSPESLDLRYF
TRBD1	TRBV29-1	TRBJ2-7	many	TGCAGCGTTACCGGACAGGACTACGAGCAGTACTTC	CSVTGQDYEQYF
TRBD2	TRBV5-1	TRBJ2-1	few	TGCGCCAGCAGTCTTGGGGGGCTAGCGGGAGAAAAAAATGAGCAGTTCTTC	CASSLGGLAGEKNEQFF
TRBD2	TRBV15	TRBJ2-1	NA	TGTGCCGCCGAGCGAAGTGGAAGGGGGAAAGGGGGACTAGCCTACAATGAGCAGTTCTTC	CAAERSGRGKGGLAYNEQFF
NA	TRBV5-1	TRBJ1-5	NA	TGCGCCAGCAGCTTCGACTCTTTGGGGCAGCCCCAGCATTTT	CASSFDSLGQPQHF
NA	TRBV27	TRBJ2-7	few	TGTGCCAGCAGCGGCCGAGGGGGGACCTACGAGCAGTACTTC	CASSGRGGTYEQYF
NA	TRBV12-3/TRBV12-4	TRBJ1-1	NA	TGTGCCAGCACCACAGGGAAAAGTGAAGCTTTCTTT	CASTTGKSEAFF